This T cell receptor beta chain stems from a study of resident and recirculating memory T cells in vitiligo. Overall study: Samples were epidermis from two lesional and two nonlesional sites, plus PBMCs.

Profiling relied on immunoSEQ multiplex PCR, and the TCRdb table lists in-frame clones only, not all of them. The repertoire holds 40,000 to 45,000 clones, roughly 91% seen once, with roughly 4.7% in the top ten. Anyone treated within the previous three months was excluded. Study-wide points: No single dominant TCR clone appeared; lesion clonality varied.

V dropped 0 bases and J dropped 3 bases, with 10 bases sitting between them. The CDR3 runs to 14 residues. Germline CDR1 reads SGHRS; CDR2 reads YFSETQ. Points on this clone: Its antigen is not identified.

V usage is TRBV5-1 and J usage is TRBJ2-7, with D maybe TRBD2 (5 bases). The material sequenced was blood. This clonotype originated in a male donor with vitiligo. In DNA, the CDR3 is TGCGCCAGCAGCTTGGGGACTCACAGCTACGAGCAGTACTTC. Protein sequence: CASSLGTHSYEQYF.